Sequencing of this T cell receptor (beta chain) was carried out in a study of blood T cell repertoires in COVID-19. Comment on this clone: The junction departs from germline at one end; a sequencing error may be responsible.

Generated by immunoSEQ multiplex PCR, the TCRdb table keeps only in-frame clones and is missing some. The table records over 85,000 clones, around 72% of them present only once. The germline CDR1 and CDR2 sequences are MDHEN and SYDVKM. The CDR3 spans 16 residues. The rearrangement joins TRBV28 to TRBJ2-1; the D gene is possibly TRBD1 (6 bases). This clonotype originated in a man aged 65 to 85 with acute or convalescent COVID-19. Material: peripheral blood. The CDR3 DNA reads TGTGCCAGCAGTTTTCTATCTGGGGGCTCCTACAATGAGCTGTTCTTC. This translates into CASSFLSGGSYNELFF.